The rows below give T cell receptor beta chains drawn from one sample of a study of shared clonotypes between healthy human individuals. TCRdb keeps only in-frame clones here, not all; method: immunoSEQ multiplex PCR. In the table there are 1.5 million to 2.5 million clones, roughly 94% of which are singletons. The sample taken for sequencing was naive CD8+ T cells sorted from blood. These receptors all stem from a young man in good health. CDR3s include the opening cysteine and the closing phenylalanine or tryptophan. D genes are given only for firm matches. The listing skips clone size in some rows; elsewhere it reads once, few, many or a size class.

j_gene: TRBJ2-2; v_gene: TRBV5-1; abundance: NA; d_gene: NA; CDR3nt: TGCGCCAGCAGCTTGAATCGGGAGAACACCGGGGAGCTGTTTTTT; CDR3aa: CASSLNRENTGELFF
j_gene: TRBJ2-1; v_gene: TRBV27; abundance: NA; d_gene: NA; CDR3nt: TGTGCCAGCAGTTTTGGGCCAAGCTCCTACAATGAGCAGTTCTTC; CDR3aa: CASSFGPSSYNEQFF
j_gene: TRBJ2-5; v_gene: TRBV6-1; abundance: NA; d_gene: TRBD1; CDR3nt: TGTGCCAGCAGGAGGACAGGGGTCGAGACCCAGTACTTC; CDR3aa: CASRRTGVETQYF
j_gene: TRBJ2-1; v_gene: TRBV29-1; abundance: NA; d_gene: NA; CDR3nt: TGCAGCGTTGAAGTGGAATACAATGAGCAGTTCTTC; CDR3aa: CSVEVEYNEQFF
j_gene: TRBJ2-5; v_gene: TRBV2; abundance: NA; d_gene: NA; CDR3nt: TGTGCCAGCAGAGCAACCGGGACAAGGGAAGAGACCCAGTACTTC; CDR3aa: CASRATGTREETQYF
j_gene: TRBJ2-1; v_gene: TRBV7-9; abundance: NA; d_gene: NA; CDR3nt: TGTGCCAGCACCGAGACTGGTGGGGATGAGCAGTTCTTC; CDR3aa: CASTETGGDEQFF
j_gene: TRBJ2-7; v_gene: TRBV9; abundance: NA; d_gene: TRBD1; CDR3nt: TGTGCCAGCAGCGTAGATGGGACAGTGGACGATAAGGGGTACGAGCAGTACTTC; CDR3aa: CASSVDGTVDDKGYEQYF
j_gene: TRBJ2-2; v_gene: TRBV19; abundance: NA; d_gene: NA; CDR3nt: TGTGCCAGTACCCTGGACAGCCTGAACACCGGGGAGCTGTTTTTT; CDR3aa: CASTLDSLNTGELFF
j_gene: TRBJ2-7; v_gene: TRBV27; abundance: once; d_gene: NA; CDR3nt: TGTGCCAGCGCACGCGTCCGGACCTCCTACGAGCAGTACTTC; CDR3aa: CASARVRTSYEQYF
j_gene: TRBJ2-5; v_gene: TRBV7-9; abundance: NA; d_gene: TRBD2; CDR3nt: TGTGCCAGCAGCTTATCAGCGGGAACTCAAGAGACCCAGTACTTC; CDR3aa: CASSLSAGTQETQYF
j_gene: TRBJ2-5; v_gene: TRBV6-5; abundance: NA; d_gene: TRBD1; CDR3nt: TGTGCCAGCTTAGCTACAGGGGGAGAGGAGACCCAGTACTTC; CDR3aa: CASLATGGEETQYF
j_gene: TRBJ2-2; v_gene: TRBV6-5; abundance: NA; d_gene: NA; CDR3nt: TGTGCCAGTGGGGGATCCTACACCGGGGAGCTGTTTTTT; CDR3aa: CASGGSYTGELFF
j_gene: TRBJ1-5; v_gene: TRBV25-1; abundance: NA; d_gene: TRBD1; CDR3nt: TGTGCCAGCGGGGGAAGGACAGGTCGCAATCAGCCCCAGCATTTT; CDR3aa: CASGGRTGRNQPQHF
j_gene: TRBJ2-7; v_gene: TRBV7-9; abundance: once; d_gene: NA; CDR3nt: TGTGCCAGCAGCTTAGGTACTGAGAGCTTATACGAGCAGTACTTC; CDR3aa: CASSLGTESLYEQYF
j_gene: TRBJ2-1; v_gene: TRBV27; abundance: NA; d_gene: TRBD2; CDR3nt: TGTGCCAGCAGCTATCATAGCGGGGGGGCCAAGGATGAGCAGTTCTTC; CDR3aa: CASSYHSGGAKDEQFF
j_gene: TRBJ1-5; v_gene: TRBV4-1; abundance: NA; d_gene: NA; CDR3nt: TGCGCCAGCAGCCAAGATCCCGACAGATATCAGCCCCAGCATTTT; CDR3aa: CASSQDPDRYQPQHF
j_gene: TRBJ2-1; v_gene: TRBV4-1; abundance: NA; d_gene: TRBD2; CDR3nt: TGCGCCAGCAAGAAGGCTAGCGGGGTTAATGAGCAGTTCTTC; CDR3aa: CASKKASGVNEQFF
j_gene: TRBJ1-2; v_gene: TRBV9; abundance: NA; d_gene: NA; CDR3nt: TGTGCCAGCAGCTCCTGGACAGCCGTACATGGCTACACCTTC; CDR3aa: CASSSWTAVHGYTF
j_gene: TRBJ1-5; v_gene: TRBV27; abundance: NA; d_gene: NA; CDR3nt: TGTGCCAGCAGTACCCGGGACAATAATCAGCCCCAGCATTTT; CDR3aa: CASSTRDNNQPQHF
j_gene: TRBJ2-7; v_gene: TRBV19; abundance: NA; d_gene: NA; CDR3nt: TGTGCCAGTAGTATCGGACGGGTGTTCGAGCAGTACTTC; CDR3aa: CASSIGRVFEQYF
j_gene: TRBJ2-2; v_gene: TRBV7-9; abundance: NA; d_gene: NA; CDR3nt: TGTGCCAGCAGCTTAGTGGGACCAGGCACCGGGGAGCTGTTTTTT; CDR3aa: CASSLVGPGTGELFF
j_gene: TRBJ2-7; v_gene: TRBV2; abundance: NA; d_gene: TRBD1; CDR3nt: TGTGCCAGCAACGACAGGGTCTACGAGCAGTACTTC; CDR3aa: CASNDRVYEQYF
j_gene: TRBJ2-7; v_gene: TRBV7-9; abundance: NA; d_gene: NA; CDR3nt: TGTGCCAGCAGTTCCTCCGACGCTCCCGAATACGAGCAGTACTTC; CDR3aa: CASSSSDAPEYEQYF
j_gene: TRBJ2-7; v_gene: TRBV6-1; abundance: NA; d_gene: TRBD1; CDR3nt: TGTGCCAGCAGTGAAAGTGGGACAGGGGGCTACGAGCAGTACTTC; CDR3aa: CASSESGTGGYEQYF
j_gene: TRBJ2-3; v_gene: TRBV6-1; abundance: NA; d_gene: TRBD2; CDR3nt: TGTGCCAGCACCTTGATCGGGGGGTCAGATACGCAGTATTTT; CDR3aa: CASTLIGGSDTQYF
j_gene: TRBJ1-2; v_gene: TRBV5-1; abundance: NA; d_gene: NA; CDR3nt: TGCGCCAGCAGCTTTTCGGTGAGGGAGGCCGTAAACTATGGCTACACCTTC; CDR3aa: CASSFSVREAVNYGYTF
j_gene: TRBJ2-7; v_gene: TRBV6-1; abundance: NA; d_gene: TRBD2; CDR3nt: TGTGCCAGCAGCGAAGCGACTAGCGCTACATACGAGCAGTACTTC; CDR3aa: CASSEATSATYEQYF
j_gene: TRBJ1-5; v_gene: TRBV7-9; abundance: NA; d_gene: TRBD1; CDR3nt: TGTGCCAGCAGCACTTGGGGGACAGGGGATCAGCCCCAGCATTTT; CDR3aa: CASSTWGTGDQPQHF
j_gene: TRBJ2-7; v_gene: TRBV18; abundance: NA; d_gene: NA; CDR3nt: TGTGCCAGCTCCCTTTTGACGTCAGATGAGCAGTACTTC; CDR3aa: CASSLLTSDEQYF
j_gene: TRBJ2-7; v_gene: TRBV10-1; abundance: NA; d_gene: TRBD1; CDR3nt: TGCGCCAGCAGTGACGGGACAGGGGACGAGCAGTACTTC; CDR3aa: CASSDGTGDEQYF
j_gene: TRBJ2-2; v_gene: TRBV6-5; abundance: NA; d_gene: NA; CDR3nt: TGTGCCAGCATTCAAGAGTACGCCGGGGAGCTGTTTTTT; CDR3aa: CASIQEYAGELFF
j_gene: TRBJ2-7; v_gene: TRBV19; abundance: NA; d_gene: NA; CDR3nt: TGTGCCAGTAGGGGCATCCACGAGCAGTACTTC; CDR3aa: CASRGIHEQYF
j_gene: TRBJ2-1; v_gene: TRBV4-1; abundance: NA; d_gene: NA; CDR3nt: TGCGCCAGCAGCCAGGGACCATCCTACAATGAGCAGTTCTTC; CDR3aa: CASSQGPSYNEQFF
j_gene: TRBJ1-4; v_gene: TRBV19; abundance: once; d_gene: NA; CDR3nt: TGTGCCAGTAGTATTAATAATGAAAAACTGTTTTTT; CDR3aa: CASSINNEKLFF
j_gene: TRBJ2-1; v_gene: TRBV4-2; abundance: NA; d_gene: TRBD2; CDR3nt: TGTGCCAGCAGCTTACCCGGGGGGGTTGATGAGCAGTTCTTC; CDR3aa: CASSLPGGVDEQFF
j_gene: TRBJ2-3; v_gene: TRBV5-4; abundance: NA; d_gene: NA; CDR3nt: TGTGCCAGCAGCCCGGCCCCGGGTGGATTTCAAGATACGCAGTATTTT; CDR3aa: CASSPAPGGFQDTQYF
j_gene: TRBJ1-4; v_gene: TRBV6-5; abundance: NA; d_gene: NA; CDR3nt: TGTGCCAGCAGTTGGGGACCGGAGGAAAAACTGTTTTTT; CDR3aa: CASSWGPEEKLFF
j_gene: TRBJ2-7; v_gene: TRBV9; abundance: NA; d_gene: TRBD1; CDR3nt: TGTGCCAGCAGCGTAGAAGGGACAGGGGGCTTCTACGAGCAGTACTTC; CDR3aa: CASSVEGTGGFYEQYF
j_gene: TRBJ2-5; v_gene: TRBV6-5; abundance: NA; d_gene: NA; CDR3nt: TGTGCCAGCAGTTACTGGGACAACCAAGAGACCCAGTACTTC; CDR3aa: CASSYWDNQETQYF
j_gene: TRBJ2-3; v_gene: TRBV6-5; abundance: NA; d_gene: TRBD1; CDR3nt: TGTGCCAGCAGTTACTCGACAGGGCTGAGCACAGATACGCAGTATTTT; CDR3aa: CASSYSTGLSTDTQYF
j_gene: TRBJ2-7; v_gene: TRBV2; abundance: NA; d_gene: NA; CDR3nt: TGTGCCAGCAGTGACCCCGCCCTCTCGGGGGAGCAGTACTTC; CDR3aa: CASSDPALSGEQYF
j_gene: TRBJ2-5; v_gene: TRBV6-4; abundance: NA; d_gene: TRBD2; CDR3nt: TGTGCCAGCAGTGGTTTGGGACTAGCGGTTCAAGAGACCCAGTACTTC; CDR3aa: CASSGLGLAVQETQYF
j_gene: TRBJ2-7; v_gene: TRBV7-2; abundance: NA; d_gene: TRBD1; CDR3nt: TGTGCCAGCAGCTACAGGGGACAGTACTACGAGCAGTACTTC; CDR3aa: CASSYRGQYYEQYF
j_gene: TRBJ2-7; v_gene: TRBV11-1; abundance: once; d_gene: NA; CDR3nt: TGTGCCAGCAGCTCGACCATAGCCTACGAGCAGTACTTC; CDR3aa: CASSSTIAYEQYF
j_gene: TRBJ1-4; v_gene: TRBV7-9; abundance: once; d_gene: NA; CDR3nt: TGTGCCAGCAGCCCACCAGGGTCCGGTGAAAAACTGTTTTTT; CDR3aa: CASSPPGSGEKLFF